This TCR beta chain was profiled in a study of shared clonotypes between healthy human individuals. Selected positively for CCR7 and CD45RO-negative, naive CD8 cells excluded terminally differentiated effector memory CD45RA+ cells. This clone was seen once. Generated by immunoSEQ multiplex PCR, the TCRdb table keeps only in-frame clones and is missing some. The sample consists of 760,000 or so clones, around 96% of them appearing once. This TCR was sampled from a young man in good health. The sample consisted of naive CD8+ T cells sorted from blood.

CDR3 loop: CASSRRYAPNTIYF. CDR3 nucleotides: TGTGCCAGCAGTAGGAGGTATGCCCCGAACACCATATATTTT. The rearrangement joins TRBV28 to TRBJ1-3; D not certain. The CDR3 has 14 residues. From germline, CDR1 is MDHEN and CDR2 SYDVKM. V dropped 5 bases and J dropped 7 bases, with 15 bases sitting between them. The variable domain in full, with the rest retrieved from reference TRBV28 and TRBJ1-3, is DVKVTQSSRYLVKRTGEKVFLECVQDMDHENMFWYRQDPGLGLRLIYFSYDVKMKEKGDIPEGYSVSREKKERFSLILESASTNQTSMYLCASSRRYAPNTIYFGEGSWLTVV.